This TCR beta chain emerged from a study of OX40 agonist ivuxolimab in advanced cancers. Findings and limits, study-wide: With doses of 0.1 to 3.0 mg/kg, CD4+ and CD8+ blood T cells had undergone clonal expansion by week 6.

There are a few counts of this clone. The antigen remains undetermined. Using immunoSEQ multiplex PCR, the repertoire was profiled, and TCRdb retains in-frame clones only, with some absent. Seen here are just under 65,000 clones, approximately 85% observed once, and the top ten hold approximately 1%. This CDR3 is 17 amino acids long. Looked up from germline, CDR1 is PRHDT and CDR2 is FYEKMQ (reference sequence). The junction had 16 bases not matched to a gene; V was cut back by 5 bases and J by 9 bases. The chain has TRBV13 and TRBJ2-7; 13 bases agree with TRBD2. This sequence originates from an adult with an advanced solid tumor such as melanoma, head and neck, liver or kidney cancer. The input for sequencing was CD4+ or CD8+ T cells sorted from blood, taken in a trial of the OX40 agonist ivuxolimab. CDR3 sequence reads: CASSRTSGGLRQAAQYF. The CDR3 DNA sequence: TGTGCCAGCAGCCGGACTAGCGGGGGACTTCGCCAGGCTGCGCAGTACTTC.